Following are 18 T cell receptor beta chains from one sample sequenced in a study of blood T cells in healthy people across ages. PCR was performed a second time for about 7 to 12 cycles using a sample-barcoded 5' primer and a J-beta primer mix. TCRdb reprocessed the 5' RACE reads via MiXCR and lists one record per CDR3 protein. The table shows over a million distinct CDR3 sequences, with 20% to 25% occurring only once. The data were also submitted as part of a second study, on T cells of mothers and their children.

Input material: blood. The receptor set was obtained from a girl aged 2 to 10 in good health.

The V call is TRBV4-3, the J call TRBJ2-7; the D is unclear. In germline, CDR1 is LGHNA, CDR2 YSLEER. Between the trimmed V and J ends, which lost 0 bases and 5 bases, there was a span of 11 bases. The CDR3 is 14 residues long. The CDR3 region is CASSQDSLFDEQYF. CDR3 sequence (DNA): TGCGCCAGCAGCCAAGATAGTCTATTTGACGAGCAGTACTTC.

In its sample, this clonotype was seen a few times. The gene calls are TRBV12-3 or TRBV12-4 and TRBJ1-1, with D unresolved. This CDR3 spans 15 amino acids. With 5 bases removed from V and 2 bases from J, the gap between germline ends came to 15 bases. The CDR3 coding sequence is TGTGCCAGCAGTAGGGAACAACGGACCAACACTGAAGCTTTCTTT. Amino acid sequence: CASSREQRTNTEAFF.

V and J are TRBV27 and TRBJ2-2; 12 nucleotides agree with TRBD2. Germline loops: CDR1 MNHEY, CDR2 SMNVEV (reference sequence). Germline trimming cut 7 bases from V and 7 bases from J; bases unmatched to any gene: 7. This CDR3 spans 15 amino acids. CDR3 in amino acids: CASTLAGGPIGELFF. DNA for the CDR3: TGTGCCAGCACTCTAGCGGGAGGGCCTATCGGGGAGCTGTTTTTT.

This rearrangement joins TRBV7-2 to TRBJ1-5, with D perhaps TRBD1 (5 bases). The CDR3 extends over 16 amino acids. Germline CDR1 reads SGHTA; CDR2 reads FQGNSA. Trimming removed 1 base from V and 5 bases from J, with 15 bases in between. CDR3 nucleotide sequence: TGTGCCAGCAGCTTAGAAACGGCAGGGTTCGATCAGCCCCAGCATTTT. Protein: CASSLETAGFDQPQHF.

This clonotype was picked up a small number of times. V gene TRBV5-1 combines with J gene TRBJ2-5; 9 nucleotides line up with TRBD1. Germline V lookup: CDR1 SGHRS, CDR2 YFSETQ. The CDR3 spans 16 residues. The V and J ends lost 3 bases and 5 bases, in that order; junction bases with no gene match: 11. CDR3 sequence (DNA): TGCGCCAGCAGCTCCGGGACAGGGAACCGGGGGGAGACCCAGTACTTC. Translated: CASSSGTGNRGETQYF.

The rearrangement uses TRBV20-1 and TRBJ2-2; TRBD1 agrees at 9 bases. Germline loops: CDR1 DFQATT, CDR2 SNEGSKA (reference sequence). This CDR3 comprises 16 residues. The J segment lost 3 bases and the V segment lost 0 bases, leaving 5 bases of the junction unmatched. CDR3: CSAREDRTGDTGELFF. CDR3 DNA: TGCAGTGCTAGAGAGGATAGGACAGGGGACACCGGGGAGCTGTTTTTT.

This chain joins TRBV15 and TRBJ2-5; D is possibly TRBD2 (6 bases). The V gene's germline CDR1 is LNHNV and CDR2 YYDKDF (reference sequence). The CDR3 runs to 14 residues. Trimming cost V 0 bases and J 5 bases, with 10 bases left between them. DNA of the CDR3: TGTGCCACCAGCAGAGATCGGAGGGCGGAGACCCAGTACTTC. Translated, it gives CATSRDRRAETQYF. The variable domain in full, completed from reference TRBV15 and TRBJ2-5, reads DAMVIQNPRYQVTQFGKPVTLSCSQTLNHNVMYWYQQKSSQAPKLLFHYYDKDFNNEADTPDNFQSRRPNTSFCFLDIRSPGLGDTAMYLCATSRDRRAETQYFGPGTRLLVL.

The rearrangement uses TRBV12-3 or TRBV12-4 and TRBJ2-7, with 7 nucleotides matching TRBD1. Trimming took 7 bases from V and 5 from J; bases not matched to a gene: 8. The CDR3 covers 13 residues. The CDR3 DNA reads TGTGCCAGCAAGAAGGGGGCTAGGGACGAGCAGTACTTC. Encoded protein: CASKKGARDEQYF.

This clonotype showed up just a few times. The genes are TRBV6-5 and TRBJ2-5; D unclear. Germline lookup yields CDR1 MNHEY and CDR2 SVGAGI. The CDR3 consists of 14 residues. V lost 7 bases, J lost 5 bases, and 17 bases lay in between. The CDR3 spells CASTHAATDETQYF. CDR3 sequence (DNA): TGTGCCAGCACCCACGCGGCAACAGATGAGACCCAGTACTTC.

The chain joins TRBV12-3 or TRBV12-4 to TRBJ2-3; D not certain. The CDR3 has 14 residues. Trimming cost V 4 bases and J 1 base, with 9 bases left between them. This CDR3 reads CASSSADRTDTQYF. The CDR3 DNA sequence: TGTGCCAGCAGTTCTGCGGACCGCACAGATACGCAGTATTTT.

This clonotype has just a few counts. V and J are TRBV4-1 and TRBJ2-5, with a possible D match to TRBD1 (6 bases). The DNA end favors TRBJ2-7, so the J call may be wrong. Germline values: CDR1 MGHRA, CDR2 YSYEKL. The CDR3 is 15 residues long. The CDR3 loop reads CASSAHREWGYEQYF. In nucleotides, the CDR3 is TGCGCCAGCAGCGCCCACAGGGAGTGGGGCTACGAGCAGTACTTC.

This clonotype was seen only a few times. CDR3 DNA: TGCGCCAGCAGCTTGGTTCAGCAGAACACTGAAGCTTTCTTT. Amino acid sequence: CASSLVQQNTEAFF. The chain links TRBV5-1 to TRBJ1-1; D gene uncertain. CDR1 SGHRS and CDR2 YFSETQ come from the germline V gene. V gave up 0 bases and J gave up 1 base, with 7 bases separating them. The CDR3 is 14 residues long.

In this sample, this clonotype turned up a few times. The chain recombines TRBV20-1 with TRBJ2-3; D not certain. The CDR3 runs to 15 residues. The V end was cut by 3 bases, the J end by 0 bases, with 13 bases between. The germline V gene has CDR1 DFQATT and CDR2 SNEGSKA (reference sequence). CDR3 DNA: TGCAGTGCTAGTTTGGCGGATACTAGCACAGATACGCAGTATTTT. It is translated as CSASLADTSTDTQYF.

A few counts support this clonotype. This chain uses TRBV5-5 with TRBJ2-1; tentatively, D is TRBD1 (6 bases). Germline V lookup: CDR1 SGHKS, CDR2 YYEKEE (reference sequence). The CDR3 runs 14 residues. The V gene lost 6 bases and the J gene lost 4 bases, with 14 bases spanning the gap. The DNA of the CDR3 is TGTGCCAGCACCGAGGTGACAGGATACAATGAGCAGTTCTTC. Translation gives CASTEVTGYNEQFF.

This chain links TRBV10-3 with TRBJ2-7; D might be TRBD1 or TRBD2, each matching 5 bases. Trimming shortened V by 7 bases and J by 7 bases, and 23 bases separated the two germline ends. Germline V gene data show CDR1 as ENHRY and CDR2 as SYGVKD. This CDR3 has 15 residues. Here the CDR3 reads CAINKEAGPLHEQYF. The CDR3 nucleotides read TGTGCCATCAACAAGGAGGCAGGGCCCCTCCATGAGCAGTACTTC.

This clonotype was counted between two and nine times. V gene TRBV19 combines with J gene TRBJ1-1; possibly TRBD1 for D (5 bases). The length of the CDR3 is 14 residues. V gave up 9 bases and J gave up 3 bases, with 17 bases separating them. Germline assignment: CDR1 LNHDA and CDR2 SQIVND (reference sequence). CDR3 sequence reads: CASTTRGADTEAFF. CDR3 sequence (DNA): TGTGCCAGCACTACCCGAGGGGCGGACACTGAAGCTTTCTTT.

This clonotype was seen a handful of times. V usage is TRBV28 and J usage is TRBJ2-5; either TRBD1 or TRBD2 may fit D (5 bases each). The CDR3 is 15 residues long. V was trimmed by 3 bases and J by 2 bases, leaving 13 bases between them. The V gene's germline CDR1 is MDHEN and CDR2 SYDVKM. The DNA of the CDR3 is TGTGCCAGCAGTTTCACCGACGGGGCTCAAGAGACCCAGTACTTC. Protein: CASSFTDGAQETQYF.

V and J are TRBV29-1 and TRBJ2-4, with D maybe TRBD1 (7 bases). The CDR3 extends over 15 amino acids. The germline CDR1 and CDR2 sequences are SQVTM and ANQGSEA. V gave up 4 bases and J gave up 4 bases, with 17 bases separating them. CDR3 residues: CSVVEVAGGKNIQYF. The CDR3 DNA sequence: TGCAGCGTTGTAGAGGTGGCAGGGGGGAAAAACATTCAGTACTTC.